This T cell receptor (beta chain) was found in a study of chemoradiotherapy in HPV16-positive cancers. Study-wide findings and caveats: HPV-responsive T-cell expansion during chemoradiotherapy was linked to improved recurrence-free survival in HPV16-positive patients. During treatment, candidate HPV-specific clones and E7-related motifs expanded in tumor. HPV-specific T cells were functionally defined from only a couple of HPV16-positive patients.

Concerning this clone itself: The antigen is undetermined.

Generated by immunoSEQ multiplex PCR, the TCRdb table keeps only in-frame clones and is missing some. Of approximately 10,000 clones in the sample, 78% were seen once. Samples were taken several times over chemoradiotherapy. The germline V gene has CDR1 SGHDT and CDR2 YYEEEE. Trimming took 7 bases from V and 7 from J; bases not matched to a gene: 8. This CDR3 comprises 14 residues. Sampling was carried out from a patient who underwent chemoradiotherapy. This TCR was sampled from a human donor with HPV-associated anogenital cancer. V is TRBV5-6 and J is TRBJ2-5; 12 nucleotides match TRBD2. CDR3 sequence: CASALAGGPGTQYF. CDR3 bases: TGTGCCAGCGCGCTAGCGGGGGGGCCTGGGACCCAGTACTTC.